These T cell receptor beta chains were read from a single sample in a study of T cell responses to AZD1222 COVID-19 vaccine. Here immunoSEQ multiplex PCR was the method, and the copy in TCRdb shows in-frame clones only, minus some. This repertoire shows 110,000 to 150,000 clones, about 89% found once; its top ten account for 2.5% to 3.5%. The input for sequencing was peripheral blood, taken on day 0 of AZD1222 vaccination. Source of these receptors: an adult in good health. CDR3s include the opening cysteine and the closing phenylalanine or tryptophan. The D gene is left open where the match is weak. Clone size is shown for a subset of rows, as once, few, many or a class of expanded clone.

clone_size | d_call | j_call | v_call | cdr3_aa | cdr3_nt
NA | NA | TRBJ1-2 | TRBV10-3 | CAISESPGNYGYTF | TGTGCCATCAGTGAGTCTCCAGGGAACTATGGCTACACCTTC
NA | TRBD1 | TRBJ1-1 | TRBV19 | CASSLLPGQGSYEAFF | TGTGCCAGTAGCCTACTACCGGGACAGGGGTCGTATGAAGCTTTCTTT
NA | NA | TRBJ1-4 | TRBV14 | CASSPRATNEKLFF | TGTGCCAGCAGCCCCAGGGCAACTAATGAAAAACTGTTTTTT
NA | NA | TRBJ1-2 | TRBV12-3/TRBV12-4 | CASSLGYGYTF | TGTGCCAGCAGTTTGGGCTATGGCTACACCTTC
NA | NA | TRBJ2-7 | TRBV11-2 | CASRRLRDGSYEQYF | TGTGCCAGCAGGCGGCTCCGGGACGGGTCCTACGAGCAGTACTTC
once | TRBD2 | TRBJ2-1 | TRBV4-1 | CASSPGLAGDYNEQFF | TGCGCCAGCAGCCCTGGACTAGCGGGCGATTACAATGAGCAGTTCTTC
NA | NA | TRBJ1-6 | TRBV28 | CASSLGGVSPLHF | TGTGCCAGCAGTTTAGGAGGTGTCTCACCCCTCCACTTT
NA | NA | TRBJ1-2 | TRBV19 | CATKQGAGGYTF | TGTGCCACCAAACAGGGAGCGGGTGGCTACACCTTC
NA | NA | TRBJ1-2 | TRBV6-5 | CASSPLSQDPAGTF | TGTGCCAGCAGCCCCCTCAGTCAGGATCCCGCTGGTACCTTC
NA | TRBD1 | TRBJ2-2 | TRBV28 | CASSSTLFDRVATGELFF | TGTGCCAGCAGTTCCACCCTCTTCGACAGGGTGGCGACCGGGGAGCTGTTTTTT
NA | TRBD1 | TRBJ1-3 | TRBV7-2 | CASSSRGHPEGNTIYF | TGTGCCAGCAGCTCAAGGGGGCATCCTGAAGGAAACACCATATATTTT
many | NA | TRBJ2-2 | TRBV19 | CASSHSGGELFF | TGTGCCAGTAGTCACAGCGGCGGGGAGCTGTTTTTT
NA | NA | TRBJ2-7 | TRBV27 | CASSLSSGRVYEQYF | TGTGCCAGCAGTTTATCGTCCGGCAGGGTTTACGAGCAGTACTTC
NA | TRBD2 | TRBJ2-3 | TRBV4-3 | CASSPGVAGGPKADTQYF | TGCGCCAGCAGCCCGGGGGTAGCGGGAGGGCCTAAGGCAGATACGCAGTATTTT
once | TRBD1 | TRBJ2-1 | TRBV18 | CASSPIGQGFNEQFF | TGTGCCAGCTCCCCAATCGGACAGGGGTTTAATGAGCAGTTCTTC
NA | NA | TRBJ2-1 | TRBV5-4 | CASSLPPGYEQFF | TGTGCCAGCAGCTTGCCCCCAGGGTATGAGCAGTTCTTC
once | NA | TRBJ1-5 | TRBV7-2 | CASSPSNQPQHF | TGTGCCAGCAGCCCAAGCAATCAGCCCCAGCATTTT
NA | NA | TRBJ2-4 | TRBV4-2 | CASSQPQAKNIQYF | TGTGCCAGCAGCCAACCCCAAGCCAAAAACATTCAGTACTTC
few | NA | TRBJ1-6 | TRBV2 | CASTPGAFGGSPLHF | TGTGCCAGCACCCCAGGGGCTTTCGGGGGTTCACCCCTCCACTTT
NA | NA | TRBJ1-6 | TRBV19 | CASSMTGDVSYNSPLHF | TGTGCCAGTAGTATGACAGGAGATGTCTCCTATAATTCACCCCTCCACTTT
NA | NA | TRBJ1-3 | TRBV11-2 | CASSLDPAGRTGNTIYF | TGTGCCAGCAGCTTAGATCCAGCAGGGAGAACTGGAAACACCATATATTTT
NA | TRBD2 | TRBJ2-1 | TRBV7-2 | CASSQWVAASGDNEQFF | TGTGCCAGCAGCCAATGGGTGGCGGCTAGCGGGGACAATGAGCAGTTCTTC
NA | NA | TRBJ2-2 | TRBV7-2 | CASSLGRTGELFF | TGTGCCAGCAGCTTAGGACGCACCGGGGAGCTGTTTTTT
NA | NA | TRBJ1-5 | TRBV19 | CASSIQTDQPQHF | TGTGCCAGTAGTATTCAGACGGATCAGCCCCAGCATTTT
NA | NA | TRBJ1-2 | TRBV12-3/TRBV12-4 | CASSLGRNGYTF | TGTGCCAGCAGTCTCGGGCGGAATGGCTACACCTTC
NA | TRBD2 | TRBJ2-2 | TRBV27 | CASSARLAGGWELFF | TGTGCCAGCAGTGCCCGACTAGCGGGGGGTTGGGAGCTGTTTTTT
NA | NA | TRBJ1-4 | TRBV5-6 | CASSLGVNEKLFF | TGTGCCAGCAGCTTGGGTGTTAATGAAAAACTGTTTTTT
NA | TRBD2 | TRBJ2-1 | TRBV15 | CATSSKELAGEGWMYEQFF | TGTGCCACCAGCAGCAAAGAACTAGCGGGAGAGGGGTGGATGTATGAGCAGTTCTTC
NA | TRBD1 | TRBJ1-1 | TRBV2 | CASSEYWTGNGEAFF | TGTGCCAGCAGTGAGTATTGGACAGGGAATGGTGAAGCTTTCTTT
NA | TRBD2 | TRBJ2-3 | TRBV2 | CASSPLAGARGDTQYF | TGTGCCAGCAGCCCGCTAGCGGGGGCCCGGGGGGATACGCAGTATTTT
NA | NA | TRBJ2-1 | TRBV19 | CASSLGTGGNQFF | TGTGCCAGTAGTTTGGGAACAGGAGGAAATCAGTTCTTC
NA | TRBD1 | TRBJ1-2 | TRBV27 | CASSSYLRGLRGYTF | TGTGCCAGCAGCTCGTACCTAAGGGGGCTGAGGGGCTACACCTTC
NA | TRBD1 | TRBJ1-2 | TRBV12-3/TRBV12-4 | CASGQGIYGYTF | TGTGCCAGCGGACAGGGGATCTATGGCTACACCTTC
NA | NA | TRBJ1-1 | TRBV2 | CASSEIRGHTEAFF | TGTGCCAGCAGTGAAATCCGGGGGCACACTGAAGCTTTCTTT
NA | NA | TRBJ1-1 | TRBV18 | CASSSLSLDTEAFF | TGTGCCAGCTCATCCCTCTCCCTCGACACTGAAGCTTTCTTT
NA | TRBD1 | TRBJ1-5 | TRBV6-4 | CASRGVIGQANNQPQHF | TGTGCCAGCAGGGGGGTAATTGGACAGGCGAACAATCAGCCCCAGCATTTT
NA | TRBD2 | TRBJ2-2 | TRBV28 | CASLFSSGGNTGELFF | TGTGCCAGCCTTTTTTCTAGCGGGGGAAACACCGGGGAGCTGTTTTTT
NA | NA | TRBJ1-2 | TRBV7-3 | CASSFGQHYGYTF | TGTGCCAGCAGCTTCGGCCAGCACTATGGCTACACCTTC
NA | NA | TRBJ2-1 | TRBV2 | CASSPDQSYNEQFF | TGTGCCAGCAGTCCGGACCAGTCCTACAATGAGCAGTTCTTC
NA | TRBD2 | TRBJ2-1 | TRBV7-2 | CASSFRTSGSAYNEQFF | TGTGCCAGCAGCTTTAGGACTAGCGGGAGTGCTTACAATGAGCAGTTCTTC
NA | NA | TRBJ1-1 | TRBV5-6 | CASSAGRLNTEAFF | TGTGCCAGCAGCGCTGGACGCCTGAACACTGAAGCTTTCTTT
NA | TRBD1 | TRBJ1-2 | TRBV6-5 | CASSYSGDREAGGYTF | TGTGCCAGCAGTTACTCGGGGGACAGGGAGGCTGGTGGCTACACCTTC
once | NA | TRBJ2-5 | TRBV6-2/TRBV6-3 | CASSYVAEETQYF | TGTGCCAGCAGTTATGTAGCGGAAGAGACCCAGTACTTC
NA | NA | TRBJ1-3 | TRBV5-4 | CASSFKELMGNTIYF | TGTGCCAGCAGCTTTAAAGAGTTAATGGGAAACACCATATATTTT
NA | TRBD1 | TRBJ1-2 | TRBV19 | CASSRTGGTGYGYTF | TGTGCCAGTAGTCGAACAGGGGGCACCGGCTATGGCTACACCTTC
NA | TRBD2 | TRBJ2-2 | TRBV3-1/TRBV3-2 | CASSHWTSGGTGELFF | TGTGCCAGCAGCCACTGGACTAGCGGGGGAACCGGGGAGCTGTTTTTT
NA | TRBD1 | TRBJ1-1 | TRBV6-2/TRBV6-3 | CASSAPGQLKNTEAFF | TGTGCCAGCAGTGCGCCGGGACAGCTAAAGAACACTGAAGCTTTCTTT
NA | TRBD1 | TRBJ1-5 | TRBV6-5 | CASMPGGSRTQHF | TGTGCCAGCATGCCAGGGGGTAGTAGGACCCAGCATTTT
once | TRBD1 | TRBJ2-7 | TRBV7-6 | CASSLSAGTGAGEQYF | TGTGCCAGCAGCTTATCCGCCGGGACAGGGGCTGGGGAGCAGTACTTC
NA | TRBD2 | TRBJ2-3 | TRBV28 | CASSLPSSGDRSTDTQYF | TGTGCCAGCAGTTTGCCTTCTAGCGGGGACCGGAGCACAGATACGCAGTATTTT
NA | NA | TRBJ2-7 | TRBV5-5 | CASSPKTGTYSYEQYF | TGTGCCAGCAGCCCTAAAACCGGGACGTACTCCTACGAGCAGTACTTC
few | TRBD1 | TRBJ1-1 | TRBV5-1 | CASSSSGTAREAFF | TGCGCCAGCAGTTCATCCGGGACAGCGCGTGAAGCTTTCTTT
NA | NA | TRBJ2-7 | TRBV6-7 | CASRSPGRLSYEQYF | TGTGCCAGCAGAAGCCCGGGACGGCTATCCTACGAGCAGTACTTC
NA | TRBD1 | TRBJ2-7 | TRBV5-6 | CASSSPRTGNYEQYF | TGTGCCAGCAGCTCCCCGAGGACAGGTAACTACGAGCAGTACTTC